This T cell receptor (beta chain) stems from a study of T-cell memory formation after mild COVID-19. CDR1 and CDR2 from the germline V gene are SGHRS and YFSETQ. V was pared by 1 base and J by 4 bases, with 5 bases of the junction left unmatched. The CDR3 consists of 15 residues. From the 5' RACE reads, TCRdb called clonotypes with MiXCR, one entry per CDR3 protein. The sample gives approximately 490,000 distinct CDR3 sequences, roughly 20% of which show up once; 9.5% to 15% is in the top ten. This clonotype has a count of ten or more. The sequence derives from an adult woman who had mild COVID-19 (a few samples of this study predate the infection). Cell type and time point are not known. Sequenced sample: PBMCs or a T cell subset sorted from them (not recorded which). The genes are TRBV5-1 and TRBJ2-1; 7 bases fit TRBD2. The CDR3, as DNA: TGCGCCAGCAGCTTGACAGCTAGCGGATACAATGAGCAGTTCTTC. This encodes CASSLTASGYNEQFF.